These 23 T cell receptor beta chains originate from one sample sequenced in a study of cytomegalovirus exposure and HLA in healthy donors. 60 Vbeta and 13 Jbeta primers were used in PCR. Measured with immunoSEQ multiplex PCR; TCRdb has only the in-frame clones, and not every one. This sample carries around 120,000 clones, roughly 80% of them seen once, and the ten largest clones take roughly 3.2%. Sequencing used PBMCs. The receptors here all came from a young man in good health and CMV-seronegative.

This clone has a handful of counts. The CDR3 region has the DNA TGCAGCGTTGCAGGTTATGAAAAACTGTTTTTT. Translating it yields CSVAGYEKLFF. V gene TRBV29-1 combines with J gene TRBJ1-4; no reliable D call. From germline, CDR1 is SQVTM and CDR2 ANQGSEA. The CDR3 is 11 residues long. The germline V and J ends were trimmed by 4 bases and 6 bases, with 6 bases remaining between them.

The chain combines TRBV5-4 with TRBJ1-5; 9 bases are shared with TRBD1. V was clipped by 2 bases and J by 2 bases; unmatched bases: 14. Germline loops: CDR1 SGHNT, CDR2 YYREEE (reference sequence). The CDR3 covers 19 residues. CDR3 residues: CASSFKRDRDPLGNQPQHF. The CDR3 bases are TGTGCCAGCAGCTTTAAAAGGGACAGGGATCCGTTGGGCAATCAGCCCCAGCATTTT.

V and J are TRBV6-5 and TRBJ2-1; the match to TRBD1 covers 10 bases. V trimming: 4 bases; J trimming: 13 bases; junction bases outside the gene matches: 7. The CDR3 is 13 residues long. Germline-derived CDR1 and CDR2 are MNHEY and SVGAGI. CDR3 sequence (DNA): TGTGCCAGCAGTTGGACAGGGGGTTCTTCTCAGTTCTTC. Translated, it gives CASSWTGGSSQFF.

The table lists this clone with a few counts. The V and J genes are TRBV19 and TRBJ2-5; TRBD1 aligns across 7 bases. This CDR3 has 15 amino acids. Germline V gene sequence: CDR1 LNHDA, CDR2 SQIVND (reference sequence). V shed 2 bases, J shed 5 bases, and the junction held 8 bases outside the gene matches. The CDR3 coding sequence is TGTGCCAGTAGTATACGACAGCCCAGGGGGGAGACCCAGTACTTC. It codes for CASSIRQPRGETQYF.

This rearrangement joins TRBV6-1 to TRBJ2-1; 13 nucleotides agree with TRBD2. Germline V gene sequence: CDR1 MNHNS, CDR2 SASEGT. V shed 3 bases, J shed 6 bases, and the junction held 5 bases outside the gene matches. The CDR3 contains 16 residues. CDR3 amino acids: CASSETSGRPGNEQFF. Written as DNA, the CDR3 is TGTGCCAGCAGTGAGACTAGCGGGAGGCCAGGCAATGAGCAGTTCTTC.

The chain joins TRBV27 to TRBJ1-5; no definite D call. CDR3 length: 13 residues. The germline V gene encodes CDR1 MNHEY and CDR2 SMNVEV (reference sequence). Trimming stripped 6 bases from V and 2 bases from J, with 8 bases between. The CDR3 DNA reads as TGTGCCAGCAGCATCCAGGGCAATCAGCCCCAGCATTTT. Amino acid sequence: CASSIQGNQPQHF.

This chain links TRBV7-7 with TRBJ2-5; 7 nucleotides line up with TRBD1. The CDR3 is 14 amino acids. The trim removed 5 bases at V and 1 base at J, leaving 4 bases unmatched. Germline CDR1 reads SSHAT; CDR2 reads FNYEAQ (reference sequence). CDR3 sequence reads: CASSTQGVQETQYF. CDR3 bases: TGTGCCAGCAGCACCCAGGGGGTCCAAGAGACCCAGTACTTC.

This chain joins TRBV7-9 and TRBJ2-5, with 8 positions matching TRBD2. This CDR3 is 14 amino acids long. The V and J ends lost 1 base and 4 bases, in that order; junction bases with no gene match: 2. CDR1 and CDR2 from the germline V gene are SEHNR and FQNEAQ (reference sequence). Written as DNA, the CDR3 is TGTGCCAGCAGCTTAGGAGCGGGAGTAGAGACCCAGTACTTC. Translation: CASSLGAGVETQYF.

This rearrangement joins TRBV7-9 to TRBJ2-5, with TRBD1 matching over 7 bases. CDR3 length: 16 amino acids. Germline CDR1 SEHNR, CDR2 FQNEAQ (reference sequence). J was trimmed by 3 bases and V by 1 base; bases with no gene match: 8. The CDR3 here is CASSLGTGAGEETQYF. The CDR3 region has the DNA TGTGCCAGCAGCTTAGGAACAGGGGCAGGGGAAGAGACCCAGTACTTC.

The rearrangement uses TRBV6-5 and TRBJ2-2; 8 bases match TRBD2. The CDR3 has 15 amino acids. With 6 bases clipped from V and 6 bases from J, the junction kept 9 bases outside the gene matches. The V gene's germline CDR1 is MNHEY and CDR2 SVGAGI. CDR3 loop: CASSPSRTSPGELFF. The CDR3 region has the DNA TGTGCCAGCAGCCCCTCCCGGACTAGCCCCGGGGAGCTGTTTTTT.

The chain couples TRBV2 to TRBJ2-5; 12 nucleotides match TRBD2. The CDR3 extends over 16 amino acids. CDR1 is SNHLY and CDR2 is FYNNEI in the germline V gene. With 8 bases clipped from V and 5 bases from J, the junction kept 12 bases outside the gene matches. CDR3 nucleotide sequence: TGTGCCAGCTCTAACGGGCTAGCGGGAGGGCCCGAGACCCAGTACTTC. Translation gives CASSNGLAGGPETQYF.

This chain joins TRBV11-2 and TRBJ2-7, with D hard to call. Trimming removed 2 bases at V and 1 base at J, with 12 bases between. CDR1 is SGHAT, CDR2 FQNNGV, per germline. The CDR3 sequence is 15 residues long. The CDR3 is CASSLLPSASYEQYF. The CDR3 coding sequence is TGTGCCAGCAGCTTACTGCCCAGCGCATCCTACGAGCAGTACTTC.

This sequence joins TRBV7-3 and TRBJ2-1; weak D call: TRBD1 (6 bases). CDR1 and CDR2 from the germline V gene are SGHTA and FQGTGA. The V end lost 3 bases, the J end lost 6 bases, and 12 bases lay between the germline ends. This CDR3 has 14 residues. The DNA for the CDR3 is TGTGCCAGCAGCTTCCGGATGGACAGCAATGAGCAGTTCTTC. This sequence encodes CASSFRMDSNEQFF.

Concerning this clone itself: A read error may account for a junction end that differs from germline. The CDR3 DNA is TGTGCCAGCACGAACATCGACCTCAGGACTACACCGCATTTT. This gives the protein CASTNIDLRTTPHF. The chain carries TRBV2 and TRBJ2-3; TRBD2 is a possible D gene (6 bases). The CDR3 totals 14 residues. Germline CDR1 SNHLY, CDR2 FYNNEI.

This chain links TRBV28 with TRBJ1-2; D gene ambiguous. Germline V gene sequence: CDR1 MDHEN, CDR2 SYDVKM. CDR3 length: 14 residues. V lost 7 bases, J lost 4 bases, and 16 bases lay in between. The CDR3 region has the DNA TGTGCCAGCAAAGCAGGCCAAACTAGCTATGGCTACACCTTC. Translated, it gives CASKAGQTSYGYTF.

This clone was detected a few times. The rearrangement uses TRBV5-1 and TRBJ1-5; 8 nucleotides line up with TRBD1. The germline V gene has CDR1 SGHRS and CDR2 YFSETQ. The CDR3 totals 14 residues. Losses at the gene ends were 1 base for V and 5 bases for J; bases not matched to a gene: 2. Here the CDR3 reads CASSLMTGDQPQHF. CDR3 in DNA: TGCGCCAGCAGCTTGATGACAGGGGATCAGCCCCAGCATTTT.

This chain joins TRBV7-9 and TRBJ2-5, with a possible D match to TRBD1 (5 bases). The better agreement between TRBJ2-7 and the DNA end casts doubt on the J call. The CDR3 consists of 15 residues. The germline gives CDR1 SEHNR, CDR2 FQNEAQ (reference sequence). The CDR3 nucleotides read TGTGCCAGCAGCCCTCGACAGATTCTCATGGACGAGCAGTACTTC. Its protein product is CASSPRQILMDEQYF.

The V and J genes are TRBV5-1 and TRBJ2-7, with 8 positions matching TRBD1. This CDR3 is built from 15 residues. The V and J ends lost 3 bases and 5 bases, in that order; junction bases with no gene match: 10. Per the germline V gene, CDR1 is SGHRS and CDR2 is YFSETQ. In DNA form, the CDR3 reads TGCGCCAGCAGCTCAGGACAGGGCGGGACTGACGAGCAGTACTTC. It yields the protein CASSSGQGGTDEQYF.

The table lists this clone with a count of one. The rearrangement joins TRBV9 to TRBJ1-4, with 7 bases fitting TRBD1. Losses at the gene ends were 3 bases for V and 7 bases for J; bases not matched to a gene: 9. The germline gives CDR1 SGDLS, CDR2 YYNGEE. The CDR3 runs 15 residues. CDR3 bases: TGTGCCAGCAGCGGATTGGGGGCAGGGGGTGAAAAACTGTTTTTT. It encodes CASSGLGAGGEKLFF. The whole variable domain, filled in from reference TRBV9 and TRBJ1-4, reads DSGVTQTPKHLITATGQRVTLRCSPRSGDLSVYWYQQSLDQGLQFLIQYYNGEERAKGNILERFSAQQFPDLHSELNLSSLELGDSALYFCASSGLGAGGEKLFFGSGTQLSVL.

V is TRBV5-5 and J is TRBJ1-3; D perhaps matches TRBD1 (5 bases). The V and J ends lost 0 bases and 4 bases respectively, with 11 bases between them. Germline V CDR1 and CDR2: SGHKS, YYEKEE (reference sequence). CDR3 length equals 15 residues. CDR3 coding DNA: TGTGCCAGCAGCTTGGACAGGTTGGAAGGAAACACCATATATTTT. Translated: CASSLDRLEGNTIYF.

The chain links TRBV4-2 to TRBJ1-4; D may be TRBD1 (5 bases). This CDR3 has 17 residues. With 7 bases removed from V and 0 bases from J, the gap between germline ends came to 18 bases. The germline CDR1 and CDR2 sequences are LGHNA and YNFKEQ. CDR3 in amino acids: CASTRQGIPATNEKLFF. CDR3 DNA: TGTGCCAGCACCCGGCAGGGAATACCCGCAACTAATGAAAAACTGTTTTTT.

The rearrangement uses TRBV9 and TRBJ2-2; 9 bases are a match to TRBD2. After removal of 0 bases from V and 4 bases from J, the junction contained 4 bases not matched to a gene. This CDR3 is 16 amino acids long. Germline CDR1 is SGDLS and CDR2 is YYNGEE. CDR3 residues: CASSVGPAGGTGELFF. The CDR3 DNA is TGTGCCAGCAGCGTAGGCCCAGCGGGGGGCACCGGGGAGCTGTTTTTT.

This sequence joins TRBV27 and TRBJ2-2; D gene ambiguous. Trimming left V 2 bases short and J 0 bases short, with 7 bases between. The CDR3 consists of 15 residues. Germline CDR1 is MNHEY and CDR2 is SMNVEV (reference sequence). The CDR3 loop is CASSLQFANTGELFF. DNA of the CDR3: TGTGCCAGCAGTTTACAGTTCGCGAACACCGGGGAGCTGTTTTTT.